Following are 13 T cell receptor beta chains from one sample sequenced in a study of cytomegalovirus exposure and HLA in healthy donors. Researchers ran the PCR with 60 Vbeta and 13 Jbeta primers. This table comes from immunoSEQ multiplex PCR, and its TCRdb copy is limited to in-frame clones, with some not included. The table lists some 96,000 clones, 64% of them singletons. Sequencing was performed on PBMCs. These receptors were obtained from a man in his 60s in good health and CMV-seronegative.

The V and J genes are TRBV7-9 and TRBJ2-1, with D possibly matching TRBD2 (7 bases). The V gene's germline CDR1 is SEHNR and CDR2 FQNEAQ (reference sequence). The V gene lost 5 bases and the J gene lost 8 bases, with 22 bases spanning the gap. CDR3 size: 16 residues. This chain's CDR3 is CASSTSGRGGEDEQFF. For the CDR3, the DNA is TGTGCCAGCAGCACAAGCGGACGAGGGGGGGAGGATGAGCAGTTCTTC.

This sequence joins TRBV27 and TRBJ2-7; 8 positions agree with TRBD1. With V trimmed by 5 bases and J by 0 bases, 6 bases remained unmatched. The CDR3 loop spans 15 amino acids. The V gene's germline CDR1 is MNHEY and CDR2 SMNVEV (reference sequence). Here the CDR3 reads CASSPWTGSSYEQYF. The CDR3 DNA follows: TGTGCCAGCAGTCCATGGACAGGGAGCTCCTACGAGCAGTACTTC.

The V and J genes are TRBV13 and TRBJ1-6, with D unclear. From germline, CDR1 is PRHDT and CDR2 FYEKMQ (reference sequence). Trimming removed 10 bases at V and 6 bases at J, with 13 bases between. The CDR3 has 13 residues. The CDR3 here is CATATRPNSPLHF. The CDR3 bases are TGTGCCACCGCCACGAGGCCTAATTCACCCCTCCACTTT.

The J gene is TRBJ1-1, the V gene TRBV5-6; maybe TRBD1 (6 bases). Germline V gene sequence: CDR1 SGHDT, CDR2 YYEEEE. The CDR3 contains 15 residues. V lost 7 bases, J lost 0 bases, and 16 bases lay in between. Here the CDR3 DNA reads TGTGCCAGCGCCTGGGGCGGACAGCTGAACACTGAAGCTTTCTTT. Translated: CASAWGGQLNTEAFF. The whole variable domain, remainder taken from reference TRBV5-6 and TRBJ1-1, is DAGVTQSPTHLIKTRGQQVTLRCSPKSGHDTVSWYQQALGQGPQFIFQYYEEEERQRGNFPDRFSGHQFPNYSSELNVNALLLGDSALYLCASAWGGQLNTEAFFGQGTRLTVV.

This clone was observed a few times. The chain has TRBV10-2 and TRBJ1-1; D gene ambiguous. CDR1 and CDR2 (germline): WSHSY, SAAADI. Deletions cut 8 bases from V and 4 bases from J, with 23 bases between. The CDR3 extends over 16 amino acids. Written as DNA, the CDR3 is TGCGCCAGCGAGGAGAGAAACAACATACTTGGCACTGAAGCTTTCTTT. Amino acids: CASEERNNILGTEAFF.

V and J are TRBV11-3 and TRBJ2-1; 11 bases are shared with TRBD2. The CDR3 sequence is 14 residues long. V lost 5 bases to trimming and J lost 9 bases; unmatched junction nucleotides: 6. CDR1 is SGHNT, CDR2 YENEEA, per germline. CDR3 protein: CASSPDLAGGEQFF. DNA of the CDR3: TGTGCCAGCAGCCCGGATCTAGCGGGAGGTGAGCAGTTCTTC. The full variable domain, completed using reference TRBV11-3 and TRBJ2-1, is EAGVVQSPRYKIIEKKQPVAFWCNPISGHNTLYWYLQNLGQGPELLIRYENEEAVDDSQLPKDRFSAERLKGVDSTLKIQPAELGDSAVYLCASSPDLAGGEQFFGPGTRLTVL.

The V and J genes are TRBV10-3 and TRBJ2-2, with TRBD2 matching 8 bases. This CDR3 is 15 amino acids long. The trim removed 4 bases at V and 4 bases at J, leaving 5 bases unmatched. Germline V gene data show CDR1 as ENHRY and CDR2 as SYGVKD. CDR3 region: CAISGRSGVTGELFF. CDR3 DNA: TGTGCCATCAGTGGTCGTAGCGGGGTCACCGGGGAGCTGTTTTTT.

This clone was seen many times. The chain is built from TRBV11-3 and TRBJ2-7, with 9 bases identical to TRBD1. Germline CDR1 and CDR2: SGHNT and YENEEA. Unmatched junction bases numbered 8, after V lost 5 bases and J lost 3 bases. This CDR3 spans 15 amino acids. CDR3 in DNA: TGTGCCAGCAGCCTTACGACAGGGGGTGTCTACGAGCAGTACTTC. Translation: CASSLTTGGVYEQYF.

The chain links TRBV18 to TRBJ2-2; D is perhaps TRBD1 (6 bases). Germline lookup yields CDR1 KGHSH and CDR2 LQKENI. The V gene lost 2 bases and the J gene lost 7 bases, with 17 bases spanning the gap. This CDR3 is built from 16 residues. The CDR3 DNA follows: TGTGCCAGCTCACCAGCCCAGGGGTTCGTCAGCGGGGAGCTGTTTTTT. Protein: CASSPAQGFVSGELFF.

This clone has only a few counts. V and J are TRBV5-1 and TRBJ2-7; D might be TRBD1 (6 bases). The germline gives CDR1 SGHRS, CDR2 YFSETQ. Trimming took 7 bases from V and 3 from J, leaving 11 bases between them. The length of the CDR3 is 12 residues. This CDR3 is CASGTNNYEQYF. For the CDR3, the DNA is TGCGCCAGCGGGACAAATAACTACGAGCAGTACTTC. Using reference TRBV5-1 and TRBJ2-7 for the parts outside the CDR3, the full variable domain is KAGVTQTPRYLIKTRGQQVTLSCSPISGHRSVSWYQQTPGQGLQFLFEYFSETQRNKGNFPGRFSGRQFSNSRSEMNVSTLELGDSALYLCASGTNNYEQYFGPGTRLTVT.

The rearrangement joins TRBV6-5 to TRBJ1-2; a weak D match, TRBD1 (6 bases). V dropped 6 bases and J dropped 7 bases, with 18 bases sitting between them. Germline lookup yields CDR1 MNHEY and CDR2 SVGAGI. This CDR3 is 14 amino acids long. CDR3 protein: CASSSGQIIFGYTF. The CDR3, as DNA: TGTGCCAGCAGCTCCGGACAGATTATTTTTGGCTACACCTTC.

The chain employs TRBV7-3 and TRBJ1-2; the D is unclear. The V end was cut by 2 bases, the J end by 6 bases, with 10 bases between. The CDR3 is made up of 13 amino acids. The V gene's germline CDR1 is SGHTA and CDR2 FQGTGA. CDR3 in DNA: TGTGCCAGCAGCTTACGGGCCGGGGATGGCTACACCTTC. It translates to CASSLRAGDGYTF.

The rearrangement joins TRBV13 to TRBJ2-7; D is possibly TRBD2 (5 bases). CDR1 is PRHDT, CDR2 FYEKMQ, per germline (reference sequence). The CDR3 spans 14 residues. V shed 6 bases and J shed 2 bases, with 14 bases lying between them. Here the CDR3 reads CASSRRGPPYEQYF. CDR3 DNA sequence: TGTGCCAGCAGTAGGAGAGGGCCCCCCTACGAGCAGTACTTC.